Each of the 30 T cell receptor beta chains below was sequenced from the same sample in a study of blood T cell repertoires in COVID-19. The assay was immunoSEQ multiplex PCR, and TCRdb's table has in-frame clones only and misses some. The sample lists some 100,000 clones, 89% occurring once. The sample taken for sequencing was peripheral blood. The receptors were sampled from a woman aged 70 to 79 with acute or convalescent COVID-19.

The chain recombines TRBV2 with TRBJ2-7; the match to TRBD2 covers 7 bases. This CDR3 comprises 14 residues. V lost 2 bases, J lost 3 bases, and 4 bases stayed unmatched. Germline CDR1 SNHLY, CDR2 FYNNEI. CDR3 loop: CASSESAGVYEQYF. The CDR3 region has the DNA TGTGCCAGCAGTGAATCGGCGGGAGTCTACGAGCAGTACTTC.

V is TRBV29-1 and J is TRBJ2-2, with 13 bases identical to TRBD2. Germline CDR1 and CDR2: SQVTM and ANQGSEA. The CDR3 length is 16 residues. V gave up 6 bases and J gave up 1 base; unmatched junction bases: 5. This CDR3 reads CSVRTSGGLNTGELFF. The DNA of the CDR3 is TGCAGCGTAAGGACTAGCGGGGGCCTGAACACCGGGGAGCTGTTTTTT.

V gene TRBV30 combines with J gene TRBJ2-7, with TRBD2 as a possible D gene (6 bases). Trimming took off 2 bases at V and 3 bases at J, with 11 bases between the two ends. The CDR3 loop spans 13 amino acids. Germline V lookup: CDR1 GTSNPN, CDR2 SVGIG (reference sequence). CDR3 sequence reads: CAWSTSGGYEQYF. DNA of the CDR3: TGTGCCTGGAGTACCTCCGGGGGCTACGAGCAGTACTTC.

V and J are TRBV6-4 and TRBJ1-2; D might be TRBD1 (5 bases). Trimming took 9 bases from V and 4 from J, leaving 15 bases between them. Per germline, CDR1 MRHNA and CDR2 SNTAGT. CDR3 length equals 13 residues. CDR3 in DNA: TGTGCCAGAAAGGAGGGGAGAGGCTATGGCTACACCTTC. Protein: CARKEGRGYGYTF.

The rearrangement joins TRBV28 to TRBJ1-1, with D perhaps TRBD1 (5 bases). This CDR3 region has 15 residues. Germline lookup yields CDR1 MDHEN and CDR2 SYDVKM. V dropped 8 bases and J dropped 1 base, with 17 bases sitting between them. The CDR3 DNA is TGTGCCAGCCAGACGGGCGGGGGACCGAACACTGAAGCTTTCTTT. Translating gives CASQTGGGPNTEAFF.

This clone occurred a few times. The V and J genes are TRBV12-3 or TRBV12-4 and TRBJ1-2; weak D call: TRBD1 (6 bases). This CDR3 region has 12 residues. The germline V and J ends were trimmed by 4 bases and 8 bases, with 11 bases remaining between them. CDR3 in amino acids: CASSSGEVGYTF. The CDR3 DNA sequence: TGTGCCAGCAGTTCAGGGGAAGTAGGCTACACCTTC.

The rearrangement joins TRBV7-2 to TRBJ2-1; 16 bases match TRBD2. Germline-derived CDR1 and CDR2 are SGHTA and FQGNSA. This CDR3 is built from 16 residues. J lost 15 bases, V lost 3 bases, and 11 bases had no gene match. The CDR3 loop is CASSFPGTSGGAVRFF. In DNA form, the CDR3 reads TGTGCCAGCAGCTTTCCCGGGACTAGCGGGGGGGCAGTCCGGTTCTTC.

This clone was detected only a few times. The chain joins TRBV6-5 to TRBJ1-6, with 8 positions matching TRBD1. The CDR3 consists of 15 residues. Unmatched junction bases numbered 9, after V lost 8 bases and J lost 6 bases. From germline, CDR1 is MNHEY and CDR2 SVGAGI. The CDR3 nucleotides read TGTGCCAGCGTATCATCGACAGGGGTTAATTCACCCCTCCACTTT. Amino acid sequence: CASVSSTGVNSPLHF.

The CDR3 bases are TGTGCCAGTACACGAGACAGGGGTTTGTCTGAAGCTTTCTTT. Translated, it gives CASTRDRGLSEAFF. This chain connects TRBV18 to TRBJ1-1, with 8 bases fitting TRBD1. CDR1 and CDR2 from the germline V gene are KGHSH and LQKENI. V was pared by 9 bases and J by 6 bases, with 12 bases of the junction left unmatched. CDR3 length: 14 residues.

The chain links TRBV15 to TRBJ2-7; 8 bases are a match to TRBD1. With 0 bases clipped from V and 9 bases from J, the junction kept 31 bases outside the gene matches. The CDR3 contains 22 residues. Germline V CDR1 and CDR2: LNHNV, YYDKDF (reference sequence). CDR3 region: CATSRDDVKAKDRTGNRMLQYV. CDR3 sequence (DNA): TGTGCCACCAGCAGAGATGACGTTAAGGCGAAAGATCGGACAGGGAATCGTATGTTGCAGTACGTC.

Here the CDR3 reads CASSSGYPSTDTQYF. The CDR3 nucleotides read TGTGCCAGCAGCTCAGGGTACCCTAGCACAGATACGCAGTATTTT. This chain joins TRBV7-8 and TRBJ2-3; possible D gene TRBD1, 5 bases. V was shortened by 4 bases and J by 0 bases, with 11 bases between the two germline ends. Germline V CDR1 and CDR2: SGHVS, FQNEAQ. The CDR3 contains 15 residues.

V is TRBV19 and J is TRBJ2-3; weak D call: TRBD2 (7 bases). Trimming removed 6 bases at V and 4 bases at J, with 14 bases between. This CDR3 is built from 14 residues. CDR1 is LNHDA and CDR2 is SQIVND in the germline V gene (reference sequence). The CDR3 bases are TGTGCCAGTAGGTCGGGGGGCGTCCCAGATACGCAGTATTTT. Its protein is CASRSGGVPDTQYF.

This clone has a handful of counts. The J gene is TRBJ1-1, the V gene TRBV7-9; 7 bases match TRBD1. CDR3 length: 15 amino acids. V was clipped by 3 bases and J by 1 base; unmatched bases: 5. Germline values: CDR1 SEHNR, CDR2 FQNEAQ (reference sequence). CDR3 protein: CASSFSDRENTEAFF. The CDR3, as DNA: TGTGCCAGCAGCTTCAGCGACAGGGAGAACACTGAAGCTTTCTTT.

The CDR3 loop reads CASSKEGGGRNEQFF. CDR3 DNA sequence: TGTGCCAGTAGTAAAGAGGGAGGGGGGCGAAATGAGCAGTTCTTC. The rearrangement links TRBV19 to TRBJ2-1, with D maybe TRBD2 (7 bases). Germline V gene data show CDR1 as LNHDA and CDR2 as SQIVND (reference sequence). The CDR3 is made up of 15 amino acids. Trimming stripped 4 bases from V and 7 bases from J, with 17 bases between.

This chain joins TRBV14 and TRBJ1-2, with 7 nucleotides matching TRBD1. The CDR3 extends over 14 amino acids. V was clipped by 5 bases and J by 3 bases; unmatched bases: 6. Germline V gene data show CDR1 as SGHDN and CDR2 as FVKESK. The CDR3 DNA reads as TGTGCCAGCAGCACCCGACAGGGACACTATGGCTACACCTTC. Encoded protein: CASSTRQGHYGYTF.

This chain connects TRBV7-8 to TRBJ2-7; weak D call: TRBD2 (5 bases). V was trimmed by 0 bases and J by 2 bases, leaving 8 bases between them. The CDR3 length is 14 residues. Germline V lookup: CDR1 SGHVS, CDR2 FQNEAQ. The CDR3 nucleotides read TGTGCCAGCAGCTTAGCCGGGAAGGCCTACGAGCAGTACGTC. It codes for CASSLAGKAYEQYV.

The chain combines TRBV27 with TRBJ2-3; D is possibly TRBD1 (6 bases). With 1 base removed from V and 2 bases from J, the gap between germline ends came to 16 bases. The CDR3 spans 17 residues. From germline, CDR1 is MNHEY and CDR2 SMNVEV (reference sequence). The CDR3 protein is CASSLYMQGRATDTQYF. The CDR3 bases are TGTGCCAGCAGTTTATATATGCAGGGGCGCGCCACAGATACGCAGTATTTT.

This sequence joins TRBV10-2 and TRBJ2-5, with 13 positions matching TRBD2. Per the germline V gene, CDR1 is WSHSY and CDR2 is SAAADI. The V segment lost 3 bases and the J segment 4 bases; nucleotides outside the gene matches: 5. The CDR3 sequence is 16 residues long. The CDR3 spells CASSDRGLAGVETQYF. Here the CDR3 DNA reads TGCGCCAGCAGTGACCGAGGACTAGCGGGGGTAGAGACCCAGTACTTC.

The rearrangement uses TRBV28 and TRBJ1-6; TRBD1 might be the D (6 bases). The CDR3 covers 13 residues. Trimming took 5 bases from V and 15 from J, leaving 17 bases between them. Germline V gene lookup returns CDR1 MDHEN and CDR2 SYDVKM. CDR3 sequence: CASSPQGPGRLHF. The DNA for the CDR3 is TGTGCCAGCAGTCCCCAGGGGCCAGGGCGCCTCCACTTT.

The chain employs TRBV24-1 and TRBJ2-3; D is possibly TRBD2 (6 bases). With 3 bases removed from V and 1 base from J, the gap between germline ends came to 10 bases. Germline assignment: CDR1 KGHDR and CDR2 SFDVKD. CDR3 length equals 15 residues. Here the CDR3 DNA reads TGTGCCACCAGTGATGGGGGGTTAGGCACAGATACGCAGTATTTT. Its translation: CATSDGGLGTDTQYF.

The V and J genes are TRBV5-1 and TRBJ1-3, with D possibly matching TRBD1 (6 bases). There are 14 residues in the CDR3. CDR1 and CDR2 from the germline V gene are SGHRS and YFSETQ. With 2 bases removed from V and 6 bases from J, the gap between germline ends came to 12 bases. CDR3 region: CASSLPGELNTIYF. CDR3 DNA sequence: TGCGCCAGCAGCTTACCAGGGGAGTTAAACACCATATATTTT.

The rearrangement links TRBV28 to TRBJ2-1; D uncertain. The CDR3 sequence is 14 residues long. V shed 6 bases and J shed 7 bases, with 16 bases lying between them. Germline CDR1 MDHEN, CDR2 SYDVKM. The CDR3, as DNA: TGTGCCAGCAGACGTATAAACGCGAGAAATGAGCAGTTCTTC. It specifies CASRRINARNEQFF.

The chain links TRBV5-1 to TRBJ2-2; TRBD1 might be the D (6 bases). The CDR3 totals 14 residues. Germline lookup yields CDR1 SGHRS and CDR2 YFSETQ. V was cut by 4 bases and J by 4 bases, with 11 bases left in between. The CDR3 region is CASSKTGSTGELFF. DNA for the CDR3: TGCGCCAGCAGCAAAACAGGGTCCACCGGGGAGCTGTTTTTT.

This clone occurred once. This chain links TRBV5-1 with TRBJ2-2, with 7 nucleotides matching TRBD1. The CDR3 totals 15 residues. The V gene's germline CDR1 is SGHRS and CDR2 YFSETQ. J lost 0 bases, V lost 9 bases, and 8 bases had no gene match. CDR3 sequence: CATRTGTANTGELFF. The CDR3 DNA is TGCGCCACCAGGACCGGGACAGCGAACACCGGGGAGCTGTTTTTT. Based on the CDR3 plus reference TRBV5-1 and TRBJ2-2, the full variable domain is KAGVTQTPRYLIKTRGQQVTLSCSPISGHRSVSWYQQTPGQGLQFLFEYFSETQRNKGNFPGRFSGRQFSNSRSEMNVSTLELGDSALYLCATRTGTANTGELFFGEGSRLTVL.

This clone was seen only once. This chain connects TRBV5-1 to TRBJ1-1, with D unclear. The germline CDR1 and CDR2 sequences are SGHRS and YFSETQ. V lost 1 base to trimming and J lost 1 base, with 5 bases between them. The CDR3 length is 13 residues. CDR3 loop: CASSLSQNTEAFF. The CDR3 DNA follows: TGCGCCAGCAGCTTGTCACAGAACACTGAAGCTTTCTTT.

The chain couples TRBV19 to TRBJ2-7; 9 nucleotides line up with TRBD2. The CDR3 consists of 17 residues. Per the germline V gene, CDR1 is LNHDA and CDR2 is SQIVND (reference sequence). V was pared by 1 base and J by 1 base, with 8 bases of the junction left unmatched. The CDR3 region is CASSIVSPSGGSYEQYF. Here the CDR3 DNA reads TGTGCCAGTAGTATAGTATCCCCCAGCGGGGGGTCCTACGAGCAGTACTTC.

The chain couples TRBV20-1 to TRBJ2-7; 10 nucleotides match TRBD2. The germline V gene encodes CDR1 DFQATT and CDR2 SNEGSKA (reference sequence). V shed 3 bases, J shed 4 bases, and the junction held 6 bases outside the gene matches. This CDR3 comprises 14 residues. CDR3 bases: TGCAGTGCTAGTTGGGCTAGCGGGAGTTACGAGCAGTACTTC. Protein product: CSASWASGSYEQYF.

This chain links TRBV5-1 with TRBJ2-7; TRBD1 aligns across 7 bases. The CDR3 contains 14 residues. The V segment lost 4 bases and the J segment 1 base; nucleotides outside the gene matches: 5. Germline-derived CDR1 and CDR2 are SGHRS and YFSETQ. CDR3 region: CASSQAGGSYEQYV. CDR3 DNA: TGCGCCAGCAGCCAAGCAGGGGGATCCTACGAGCAGTACGTC.

The chain couples TRBV6-1 to TRBJ1-2; D is ambiguous. CDR1 is MNHNS and CDR2 is SASEGT in the germline V gene. Trimming stripped 0 bases from V and 7 bases from J, with 9 bases between. This CDR3 region has 13 residues. The DNA for the CDR3 is TGTGCCAGCAGTGAAGCGCCGCGGTCTGGCTACACCTTC. It codes for CASSEAPRSGYTF.

The rearrangement links TRBV11-1 to TRBJ1-5; 7 nucleotides match TRBD1. Per germline, CDR1 SGHAT and CDR2 FQDESV (reference sequence). The CDR3 covers 16 residues. V dropped 5 bases and J dropped 3; count of bases not matched to a gene: 10. CDR3: CASSRGTATFNQPQHF. CDR3 DNA sequence: TGTGCCAGCAGCCGGGGGACAGCCACTTTCAATCAGCCCCAGCATTTT.